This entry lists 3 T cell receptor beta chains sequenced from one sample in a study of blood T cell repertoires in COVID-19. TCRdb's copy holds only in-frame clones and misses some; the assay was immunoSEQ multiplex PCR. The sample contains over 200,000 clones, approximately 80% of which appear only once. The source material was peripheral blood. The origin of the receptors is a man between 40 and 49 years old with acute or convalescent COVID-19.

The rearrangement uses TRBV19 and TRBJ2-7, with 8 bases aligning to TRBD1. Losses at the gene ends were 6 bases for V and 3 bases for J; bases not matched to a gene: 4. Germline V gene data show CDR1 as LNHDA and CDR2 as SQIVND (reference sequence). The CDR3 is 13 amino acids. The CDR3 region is CASSGQGFYEQYF. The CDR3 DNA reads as TGTGCCAGTAGCGGACAGGGTTTCTACGAGCAGTACTTC. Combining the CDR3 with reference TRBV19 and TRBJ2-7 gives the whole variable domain DGGITQSPKYLFRKEGQNVTLSCEQNLNHDAMYWYRQDPGQGLRLIYYSQIVNDFQKGDIAEGYSVSREKKESFPLTVTSAQKNPTAFYLCASSGQGFYEQYFGPGTRLTVT.

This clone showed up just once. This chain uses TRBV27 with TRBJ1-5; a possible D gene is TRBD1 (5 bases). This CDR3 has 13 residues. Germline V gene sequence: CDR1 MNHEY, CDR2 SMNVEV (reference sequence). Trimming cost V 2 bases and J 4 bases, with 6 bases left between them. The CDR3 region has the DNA TGTGCCAGCAGTTTAAAGGGGAATCAGCCCCAGCATTTT. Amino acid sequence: CASSLKGNQPQHF.

CDR3 in DNA: TGTGCCAGTAGTACCGGGGAAGACACTAATGAAAAACTGTTTTTT. It specifies CASSTGEDTNEKLFF. The chain couples TRBV19 to TRBJ1-4; D gene unclear. The CDR3 loop spans 15 amino acids. Trimming removed 4 bases from V and 2 bases from J, with 11 bases in between. Germline CDR1 reads LNHDA; CDR2 reads SQIVND (reference sequence).